This T cell receptor beta chain was documented in a study of T cells in Graves' hyperthyroidism and ophthalmopathy. This clonotype was detected a few times. Regions amplified from RNA transcripts were the TCR beta CDR3 regions. The HTBI primer set served for first-round RT-PCR of the TCR CDR3. TCRdb redid the calling of the multiplex PCR reads with MiXCR, one entry per CDR3 protein. The table includes 550,000 to 700,000 distinct CDR3 sequences, about 14% detected once. Germline V gene data show CDR1 as SGHTA and CDR2 as FQGNSA. V dropped 5 bases and J dropped 1; count of bases not matched to a gene: 6. The CDR3 totals 15 residues.

The sequencing input was blood. The TCR was taken from a woman aged 40 to 55 with Graves' ophthalmopathy. The chain joins TRBV7-2 to TRBJ1-1; 8 bases fit TRBD1. The CDR3 bases are TGTGCCAGCAGCGCGGGACAGGCCAAGAACACTGAAGCTTTCTTT. As protein: CASSAGQAKNTEAFF.